This is a list of T cell receptor beta chains from one sample in a study of cytomegalovirus exposure and HLA in healthy donors. This table comes from immunoSEQ multiplex PCR, and its TCRdb copy is limited to in-frame clones, with some not included. The sample gives 65,000 to 80,000 clones, 70% to 80% of which show up once; about 9.1% is in the top ten. Sequenced sample: PBMCs. These receptors all come from a man in his forties or fifties in good health and CMV-seropositive. CDR3s include the opening cysteine and the closing phenylalanine or tryptophan.

V: TRBV7-6
J: TRBJ2-6
CDR3: CASSWTSGPHSGANVLTF

V: TRBV5-1
J: TRBJ2-3
CDR3: CASSFRGGDTDTQYF

V: TRBV2
J: TRBJ1-1
CDR3: CASSEARGTEAFF

V: TRBV7-2
J: TRBJ2-7
CDR3: CASSLGSGWDEQYF

V: TRBV9
J: TRBJ2-3
CDR3: CASSTPLSGRQGDTQYF

V: TRBV7-8
J: TRBJ1-5
CDR3: CASSPGQGNQPQHF

V: TRBV25-1
J: TRBJ2-7
CDR3: CASSDPPGGIYEQYF

V: TRBV27
J: TRBJ1-3
CDR3: CASRATGYLGNTIYF

V: TRBV7-2
J: TRBJ2-3
CDR3: CASSSPQGTDTQYF

V: TRBV10-3
J: TRBJ2-7
CDR3: CAISVSSGGGEQYF

V: TRBV7-3
J: TRBJ2-5
CDR3: CASSLYAGMGETQYF

V: TRBV28
J: TRBJ2-3
CDR3: CASAPPGQGGDTQYF

V: TRBV19
J: TRBJ2-3
CDR3: CASSALRGTSTDTQYF

V: TRBV2
J: TRBJ1-1
CDR3: CASNDSPNTEAFF

V: TRBV7-8
J: TRBJ2-5
CDR3: CASSPSGSQETQYF

V: TRBV28
J: TRBJ2-1
CDR3: CASSFAQGRINEQFF

V: TRBV28
J: TRBJ1-4
CDR3: CASRSRLGGGKEKLFF

V: TRBV6-5
J: TRBJ1-1
CDR3: CATRWGGNTEAFF

V: TRBV5-1
J: TRBJ2-7
CDR3: CASSLQGAGAIYEQYF

V: TRBV30
J: TRBJ1-5
CDR3: CAWSANRELAQHF

V: TRBV6-1
J: TRBJ2-3
CDR3: CASSMHAGSTDTQYF

V: TRBV18
J: TRBJ1-1
CDR3: CASSPGAGGASEAFF

V: TRBV28
J: TRBJ2-1
CDR3: CASSPRGDRGCEQFF

V: TRBV2
J: TRBJ2-1
CDR3: CAIAGTDTYNEQFF

V: TRBV5-4
J: TRBJ2-5
CDR3: CASSLDRGGQETQYF

V: TRBV4-2
J: TRBJ2-3
CDR3: CASGPPGTSGERDTQYF

V: TRBV9
J: TRBJ2-1
CDR3: CASSVVAGSYNEQFF

V: TRBV28
J: TRBJ1-4
CDR3: CASSSPTGFVEKLFF

V: TRBV28
J: TRBJ1-5
CDR3: CASSPSTGVQLSQPQHF

V: TRBV10-2
J: TRBJ2-7
CDR3: CASSDSTTGWARGYEQYF

V: TRBV18
J: TRBJ1-2
CDR3: CASSPGQGRGDYTF

V: TRBV11-2
J: TRBJ1-4
CDR3: CASSLLRPGQLNEKLFF

V: TRBV27
J: TRBJ2-5
CDR3: CASSFQGMETQYF

V: TRBV9
J: TRBJ2-3
CDR3: CASSRGDTQYF

V: TRBV9
J: TRBJ2-1
CDR3: CASSQGQSYNEQFF

V: TRBV7-7
J: TRBJ2-6
CDR3: CASSSTQGYLGGANVLTF

V: TRBV25-1
J: TRBJ2-1
CDR3: CASSDPTSGDTYNEQFF

V: TRBV6-6
J: TRBJ1-1
CDR3: CASSRQEAFF

V: TRBV19
J: TRBJ2-1
CDR3: CASSNPRDSGSYNEQFF

V: TRBV5-1
J: TRBJ2-3
CDR3: CASSNGLAGDTDTQYF

V: TRBV27
J: TRBJ2-1
CDR3: CASSSIAGGPYEQFF

V: TRBV5-1
J: TRBJ1-2
CDR3: CASSLAATGDGYTF

V: TRBV30
J: TRBJ2-5
CDR3: CAWGRDRVETQYF

V: TRBV10-1
J: TRBJ2-1
CDR3: CASSELTTQSNEQFF

V: TRBV12-1
J: .
CDR3: CASSFPLAGPFDEQYF

V: TRBV2
J: TRBJ2-5
CDR3: CASREGGQETQYF